These 24 T cell receptor beta chains were all obtained from the same sample, sequenced in a study of monozygotic twins with cystic fibrosis. Some clones are missing from TCRdb's copy, which holds only in-frame ones; the method was immunoSEQ multiplex PCR. Among around 25,000 clones listed, approximately 96% were seen once. Sequencing used blood. The receptors originated from a girl aged 2-15 years with cystic fibrosis.

The V call is TRBV6-5, the J call TRBJ1-2; TRBD1 matches at 7 bases. After removal of 6 bases from V and 4 bases from J, the junction contained 5 bases not matched to a gene. The germline CDR1 and CDR2 sequences are MNHEY and SVGAGI. The CDR3 spans 13 residues. CDR3 sequence reads: CASRPTGAYGYTF. CDR3 coding DNA: TGTGCCAGCAGACCAACAGGGGCCTATGGCTACACCTTC.

The chain carries TRBV27 and TRBJ2-5; no firm D call. This CDR3 contains 15 residues. Deletions cut 5 bases from V and 1 base from J, with 14 bases between. Germline values: CDR1 MNHEY, CDR2 SMNVEV (reference sequence). The CDR3 is CASSRGRLLQETQYF. The CDR3 DNA is TGTGCCAGCAGTCGAGGACGGCTCCTCCAAGAGACCCAGTACTTC.

The rearrangement uses TRBV5-1 and TRBJ2-2, with 11 nucleotides matching TRBD2. This CDR3 comprises 18 residues. With 4 bases clipped from V and 5 bases from J, the junction kept 13 bases outside the gene matches. In germline, CDR1 is SGHRS, CDR2 YFSETQ. The CDR3 DNA reads as TGCGCCAGCAGCCCCCCCTCTAAACTAGCGGGAGATACCGGGGAGCTGTTTTTT. Translated: CASSPPSKLAGDTGELFF.

The chain is built from TRBV5-8 and TRBJ2-5; the D gene is possibly TRBD2 (6 bases). Germline CDR1 and CDR2: SGHTS and YDEGEE. This CDR3 has 18 residues. With 4 bases removed from V and 2 bases from J, the gap between germline ends came to 24 bases. The CDR3, as DNA: TGTGCCAGCAGCCCAATTACGGGGGAGGCCCTTGAGCAAGAGACCCAGTACTTC. It is translated as CASSPITGEALEQETQYF.

J is TRBJ2-1 and V is TRBV2; TRBD2 aligns across 9 bases. The V segment lost 7 bases and the J segment 6 bases; nucleotides outside the gene matches: 7. The CDR3 has 14 amino acids. Germline V gene lookup returns CDR1 SNHLY and CDR2 FYNNEI. CDR3 sequence (DNA): TGTGCCAGCAAAGCCCTAGCGGGGTTCAATGAGCAGTTCTTC. It translates to CASKALAGFNEQFF.

The count of this clone is one. The genes are TRBV10-2 and TRBJ2-1, with TRBD2 matching over 12 bases. Unmatched junction bases numbered 8, after V lost 2 bases and J lost 3 bases. Germline V gene data show CDR1 as WSHSY and CDR2 as SAAADI. CDR3 length: 18 amino acids. This CDR3 is CASSELAGGPRDYNEQFF. CDR3 coding DNA: TGCGCCAGCAGTGAGCTAGCGGGAGGGCCTCGGGACTACAATGAGCAGTTCTTC.

The J gene is TRBJ2-7, the V gene TRBV18, with TRBD1 matching over 7 bases. This CDR3 spans 17 amino acids. Germline V gene lookup returns CDR1 KGHSH and CDR2 LQKENI. V trimming: 2 bases; J trimming: 1 base; junction bases outside the gene matches: 11. CDR3 DNA sequence: TGTGCCAGCTCACCAGAAAAGGGGGCTGCGAAGTCCTACGAGCAGTACTTC. This codes for CASSPEKGAAKSYEQYF.

The rearrangement uses TRBV5-4 and TRBJ1-4; tentative D call: TRBD1 (6 bases). Germline CDR1 and CDR2: SGHNT and YYREEE (reference sequence). The CDR3 has 15 amino acids. V lost 1 base to trimming and J lost 5 bases, with 12 bases between them. CDR3 nucleotides: TGTGCCAGCAGCTTGACCGGGACAAGAAATGAAAAACTGTTTTTT. Translation gives CASSLTGTRNEKLFF.

By frequency in the sample, this clone is medium-sized. The V gene is TRBV25-1, the J gene TRBJ1-2; 10 nucleotides align to TRBD1. The CDR3 covers 13 residues. The V gene's germline CDR1 is MGHDK and CDR2 SYGVNS. The V and J ends lost 3 bases and 6 bases, in that order; junction bases with no gene match: 1. This CDR3 reads CASSDGTGDGYTF. DNA of the CDR3: TGTGCCAGCAGTGATGGGACAGGGGATGGCTACACCTTC.

The chain employs TRBV5-4 and TRBJ1-1; no clear D. The CDR3 consists of 15 residues. CDR1 and CDR2 from the germline V gene are SGHNT and YYREEE (reference sequence). V lost 6 bases and J 0 bases, leaving 15 bases between the germline ends. CDR3 sequence (DNA): TGTGCCAGCACTCGCCAAAAGGCGATGAACACTGAAGCTTTCTTT. Encoded protein: CASTRQKAMNTEAFF.

This chain connects TRBV28 to TRBJ1-1; perhaps TRBD1 as D (6 bases). V was clipped by 7 bases and J by 4 bases, with 22 bases between them. The CDR3 covers 16 residues. Germline loops: CDR1 MDHEN, CDR2 SYDVKM. DNA of the CDR3: TGTGCCAGCACCCCCGGGGACACAGGGACCCCCACTGAAGCTTTCTTT. Residues: CASTPGDTGTPTEAFF.

This chain links TRBV18 with TRBJ2-3; 8 bases fit TRBD1. CDR1 KGHSH and CDR2 LQKENI come from the germline V gene. The ends lost 5 bases at V and 1 base at J; junction bases unmatched: 8. This CDR3 is 16 amino acids long. In DNA form, the CDR3 reads TGTGCCAGCTCAGCGATGACAGGGGAACGCACAGATACGCAGTATTTT. Its translation is CASSAMTGERTDTQYF.

This chain connects TRBV6-5 to TRBJ1-1; D gene ambiguous. Germline V gene lookup returns CDR1 MNHEY and CDR2 SVGAGI. The CDR3 is made up of 16 amino acids. V shed 0 bases and J shed 8 bases, with 19 bases lying between them. The CDR3 protein is CASSYSMFSGPWEAFF. CDR3 bases: TGTGCCAGCAGTTACTCGATGTTTTCTGGCCCTTGGGAAGCTTTCTTT.

The V call is TRBV5-1, the J call TRBJ1-2; 9 bases match TRBD1. Germline trimming cut 0 bases from V and 3 bases from J; bases unmatched to any gene: 3. The germline V gene encodes CDR1 SGHRS and CDR2 YFSETQ. This CDR3 is built from 15 residues. The CDR3 coding sequence is TGCGCCAGCAGCTTGGTGACAGGGGGAGACTATGGCTACACCTTC. This gives the protein CASSLVTGGDYGYTF.

This rearrangement joins TRBV20-1 to TRBJ2-1, with D perhaps matching TRBD1 or TRBD2 (6 bases each). This CDR3 comprises 11 residues. Germline V gene lookup returns CDR1 DFQATT and CDR2 SNEGSKA (reference sequence). V was shortened by 6 bases and J by 9 bases, with 12 bases between the two germline ends. In nucleotides, the CDR3 is TGCAGTGCCACACAGGGAGGTGAGCAGTTCTTC. It specifies CSATQGGEQFF.

This rearrangement joins TRBV18 to TRBJ2-7; D remains ambiguous. Germline V gene lookup returns CDR1 KGHSH and CDR2 LQKENI. Trimming stripped 0 bases from V and 2 bases from J, with 8 bases between. CDR3 length: 14 amino acids. CDR3 DNA sequence: TGTGCCAGCTCACCACCGACCAGTACCTACGAGCAGTACTTC. This gives the protein CASSPPTSTYEQYF.

The chain couples TRBV18 to TRBJ1-3; a weak D match, TRBD1 (5 bases). The CDR3 length is 12 residues. Germline CDR1 KGHSH, CDR2 LQKENI. V dropped 1 base and J dropped 12 bases, with 10 bases sitting between them. CDR3 sequence reads: CASSPRIGDIYF. CDR3 coding DNA: TGTGCCAGCTCACCACGTATAGGGGACATATATTTT.

The genes are TRBV4-2 and TRBJ1-4; D ambiguous. Germline assignment: CDR1 LGHNA and CDR2 YNFKEQ. This CDR3 has 17 residues. Trimming left V 0 bases short and J 7 bases short, with 18 bases between. The CDR3 sequence is CASSQDPGRGRGEKLFF. The DNA of the CDR3 is TGTGCCAGCAGCCAAGATCCGGGTCGGGGAAGAGGTGAAAAACTGTTTTTT.

The V and J genes are TRBV5-1 and TRBJ1-1; 8 nucleotides align to TRBD1. Trimming took 10 bases from V and 1 from J; bases not matched to a gene: 9. Germline-derived CDR1 and CDR2 are SGHRS and YFSETQ. The CDR3 runs to 14 residues. The CDR3 region is CASTGGYTNTEAFF. CDR3 in DNA: TGCGCCTCTACAGGGGGTTATACGAACACTGAAGCTTTCTTT.

The CDR3 here is CASRKIQEARNNQPQHF. Here the CDR3 DNA reads TGTGCCAGTAGGAAAATACAAGAGGCGAGGAATAATCAGCCCCAGCATTTT. The chain links TRBV19 to TRBJ1-5; the D is unclear. The germline V and J ends were trimmed by 6 bases and 4 bases, with 22 bases remaining between them. CDR3 length: 17 amino acids. Germline V gives CDR1 LNHDA, CDR2 SQIVND (reference sequence).

This clone was found once. V and J are TRBV4-1 and TRBJ1-2; weak D call: TRBD1 (5 bases). Between the trimmed V and J ends, which lost 1 base and 0 bases, there was a span of 18 bases. The CDR3 is 18 amino acids. CDR1 is MGHRA, CDR2 YSYEKL, per germline. For the CDR3, the DNA is TGCGCCAGCAGCCAAGGGAGGCAGGGACCACGAGCTAACTATGGCTACACCTTC. Translation: CASSQGRQGPRANYGYTF.

The chain employs TRBV27 and TRBJ2-1; 8 positions agree with TRBD1. V was pared by 2 bases and J by 9 bases, with 12 bases of the junction left unmatched. The germline CDR1 and CDR2 sequences are MNHEY and SMNVEV (reference sequence). The CDR3 is 16 residues long. CDR3 in DNA: TGTGCCAGCAGTTTACTCGACAGGGGCCTCCCAGGTGAGCAGTTCTTC. Its translation: CASSLLDRGLPGEQFF.

The CDR3 reads CASSQDLGSARILEQYF. DNA of the CDR3: TGCGCCAGCAGCCAAGATCTTGGCAGCGCTAGGATCTTAGAGCAGTACTTC. The chain is built from TRBV4-3 and TRBJ2-7; D unclear. The V gene lost 0 bases and the J gene lost 7 bases, with 22 bases spanning the gap. CDR3 length equals 17 residues. Germline values: CDR1 LGHNA, CDR2 YSLEER.

The CDR3 nucleotides are TGTGCCAGTAGGGGGGCCGAAAATAGCAATCAGCCCCAGCATTTT. Its protein is CASRGAENSNQPQHF. The gene calls are TRBV19 and TRBJ1-5, with D possibly matching TRBD1 (6 bases). CDR3 length: 15 amino acids. Per the germline V gene, CDR1 is LNHDA and CDR2 is SQIVND (reference sequence). V shed 6 bases and J shed 0 bases, with 12 bases lying between them.